This T cell receptor beta chain emerged from a study of blood T cell repertoires in COVID-19. Study overall: The study drew acute and convalescent COVID-19 samples from the United States, Italy and Spain. PBMCs, B-cell-depleted T cells, or T cells were the source of the cDNA or gDNA that made up the material.

In the authors' workflow: Quantification of nucleated cells was approximated via reference gene primer amplification. Profiling relied on immunoSEQ multiplex PCR, and the TCRdb table lists in-frame clones only, not all of them. The V and J calls and the clone size are those of that table, but D and trimming were determined from the DNA. The sample includes about 370,000 clones, 70% to 90% of them seen just once. In Seattle, patients joined the study during active infection and were tracked longitudinally. V was clipped by 7 bases and J by 6 bases; unmatched bases: 7. From germline, CDR1 is WSHSY and CDR2 SAAADI. The CDR3 extends over 14 amino acids.

This clonotype originated in a woman aged 25 to 39 with COVID-19, enrolled during active disease. Sequencing input: peripheral blood. The rearrangement uses TRBV10-2 and TRBJ1-5; 9 positions match TRBD1. CDR3 DNA: TGCGCCAGCACTTCGGGACAGGGATTTCAGCCCCAGCATTTT. Its translation is CASTSGQGFQPQHF.